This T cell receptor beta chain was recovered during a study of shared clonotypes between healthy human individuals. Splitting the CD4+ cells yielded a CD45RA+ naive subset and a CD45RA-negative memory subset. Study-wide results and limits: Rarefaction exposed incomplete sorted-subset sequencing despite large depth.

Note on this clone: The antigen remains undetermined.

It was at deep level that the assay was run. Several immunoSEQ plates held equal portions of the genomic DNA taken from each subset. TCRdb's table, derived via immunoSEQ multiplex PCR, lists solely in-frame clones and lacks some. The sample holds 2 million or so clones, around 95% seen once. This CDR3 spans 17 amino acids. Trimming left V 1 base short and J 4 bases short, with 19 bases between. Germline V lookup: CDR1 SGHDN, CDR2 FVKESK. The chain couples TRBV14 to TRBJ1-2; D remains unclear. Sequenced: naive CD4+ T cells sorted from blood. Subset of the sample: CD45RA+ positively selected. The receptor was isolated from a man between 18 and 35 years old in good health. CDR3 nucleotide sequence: TGTGCCAGCAGCCAAGGAGAGACATCACTTCGGGGCTATGGCTACACCTTC. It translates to CASSQGETSLRGYGYTF.